Listed below are T cell receptor beta chains from one sample, sequenced in a study of T-cell memory formation after mild COVID-19. TCRdb re-analysed the 5' RACE reads in MiXCR, keeping a single row per CDR3 protein. The repertoire holds about 240,000 distinct CDR3 sequences, with roughly 10% as singletons. The sequencing sample was made of PBMCs or a T cell subset sorted from them (not recorded which). The receptor set was obtained from a man between 18 and 29 years old who had mild COVID-19 (a few samples of this study predate the infection). Cell type and time point are not known. Each CDR3 is given with its conserved first and last residue. D genes are given only for firm matches. Size values are once, few and many counts, or a class for expanded clones, and some rows have none.

V: TRBV7-9; D: TRBD1; size: few; J: TRBJ1-4; DNA: TGTGCCAGCAGCGAAGACAGGGGTGCAACTAATGAAAAACTGTTTTTT; CDR3: CASSEDRGATNEKLFF
V: TRBV5-5; D: TRBD1; size: NA; J: TRBJ2-7; DNA: TGTGCCAGCAGCCCGAGTGGGACAGGGAGCTCCTACGAGCAGTACTTC; CDR3: CASSPSGTGSSYEQYF
V: TRBV7-2; D: NA; size: NA; J: TRBJ2-2; DNA: TGTGCCAGCAGCTTAGTCCCTGCAGGGACCGGGGAGCTGTTTTTT; CDR3: CASSLVPAGTGELFF
V: TRBV4-1; D: TRBD2; size: few; J: TRBJ2-2; DNA: TGCGCCAGCAGCCATAGCAAGCGGGGGGCGACCGGGGAGCTGTTTTTT; CDR3: CASSHSKRGATGELFF
V: TRBV13; D: NA; size: few; J: TRBJ1-4; DNA: TGTGCCAGCAGTCAACAGGACGGAAAACTGTTTTTT; CDR3: CASSQQDGKLFF
V: TRBV7-9; D: NA; size: few; J: TRBJ1-1; DNA: TGTGCCAGCAGCTTAGCGGTGGCTGAAGCTTTCTTT; CDR3: CASSLAVAEAFF
V: TRBV5-1; D: TRBD1; size: NA; J: TRBJ2-5; DNA: TGCGCCAGCAGCTTCCTTGGACAGGGCACACAAGAGACCCAGTACTTC; CDR3: CASSFLGQGTQETQYF
V: TRBV11-2; D: NA; size: few; J: TRBJ1-6; DNA: TGTGCCAGCAGCTTAGCACTGGGGTTGCCCCTCCACTTT; CDR3: CASSLALGLPLHF
V: TRBV4-3; D: NA; size: NA; J: TRBJ2-5; DNA: TGCGCCAGCAGCCAAGATCCCCAGGGTCAAGAGACCCAGTACTTC; CDR3: CASSQDPQGQETQYF
V: TRBV7-9; D: TRBD1; size: few; J: TRBJ1-4; DNA: TGTGCCAGCAGCCGTCGACAGGGTGGCCGCATTCCTGGAGATGAAAAACTGTTTTTT; CDR3: CASSRRQGGRIPGDEKLFF
V: TRBV6-2/TRBV6-3; D: TRBD1; size: few; J: TRBJ1-5; DNA: TGTGCCAGCAGTTACTCCCGGACAGGGGGGCAGCCCCAGCATTTT; CDR3: CASSYSRTGGQPQHF
V: TRBV28; D: NA; size: many; J: TRBJ2-1; DNA: TGTGCCAGCAGTTTGCGGGGCGCGGGGTACAATGAGCAGTTCTTC; CDR3: CASSLRGAGYNEQFF
V: TRBV12-3/TRBV12-4; D: NA; size: few; J: TRBJ1-1; DNA: TGTGCCAGCAGTTTTGGGGGGGCTGACACTGAAGCTTTCTTT; CDR3: CASSFGGADTEAFF
V: TRBV4-3; D: NA; size: NA; J: TRBJ2-2; DNA: TGCGCCAGCAGCCAAGATCTGGGGGCTCTTAACACCGGGGAGCTGTTTTTT; CDR3: CASSQDLGALNTGELFF
V: TRBV6-6; D: NA; size: few; J: TRBJ1-1; DNA: TGTGCCAGCAGTTTACTCGGCTCCGGTAGGGTAGGAGCTTTCTTT; CDR3: CASSLLGSGRVGAFF
V: TRBV7-2; D: NA; size: few; J: TRBJ1-2; DNA: TGTGCCAGCAGCCAACCTAACTATGGCTACACCTTC; CDR3: CASSQPNYGYTF
V: TRBV24-1; D: TRBD1; size: NA; J: TRBJ1-2; DNA: TGTGCCACGGCGACAGGGTCCGACTATGGCTACACCTTC; CDR3: CATATGSDYGYTF
V: TRBV28; D: TRBD1; size: few; J: TRBJ2-2; DNA: TGTGCCAGCAGTCGACAGGGCTGGGTCACCGGGGAGCTGTTTTTT; CDR3: CASSRQGWVTGELFF
V: TRBV11-2; D: NA; size: NA; J: TRBJ2-7; DNA: TGTGCCAGCAGCTCGCTAGGGCGGACCTACGAGCAGTACTTC; CDR3: CASSSLGRTYEQYF
V: TRBV14; D: TRBD2; size: NA; J: TRBJ2-2; DNA: TGTGCCAGCAGCCACCCAGACCGGGGAGGGGCTGTCGGGGAGCTGTTTTTT; CDR3: CASSHPDRGGAVGELFF
V: TRBV12-3/TRBV12-4; D: NA; size: NA; J: TRBJ2-2; DNA: TGTGCCAGCAGTTTCGACACAGCCCGAGAGCTGTTTTTT; CDR3: CASSFDTARELFF
V: TRBV4-3; D: NA; size: NA; J: TRBJ2-1; DNA: TGCGCCAGCAGCCATGTACTATCAAGCTCCTACAATGAGCAGTTCTTC; CDR3: CASSHVLSSSYNEQFF
V: TRBV6-2/TRBV6-3; D: NA; size: many; J: TRBJ1-5; DNA: TGTGCCAGCAGCGCGACTACCTATCAGCCCCAGCATTTT; CDR3: CASSATTYQPQHF
V: TRBV12-3/TRBV12-4; D: TRBD1; size: NA; J: TRBJ2-6; DNA: TGTGCCAGCAATCTACAGGGGGTTGGGGCCAACGTCCTGACTTTC; CDR3: CASNLQGVGANVLTF
V: TRBV4-3; D: TRBD2; size: NA; J: TRBJ2-3; DNA: TGCGCCAGCAGCCAAGATCGGAGACTAGCCCCCCGGAGCACAGATACGCAGTATTTT; CDR3: CASSQDRRLAPRSTDTQYF
V: TRBV6-5; D: TRBD2; size: few; J: TRBJ2-1; DNA: TGTGCCAGCTGGACTAGCGGGGGGGCGATTTCAAATGAGCAGTTCTTC; CDR3: CASWTSGGAISNEQFF
V: TRBV5-6; D: NA; size: many; J: TRBJ1-3; DNA: TGTGCCAGCAGCTCAACAGGGAGCTCTGGAAACACCATATATTTT; CDR3: CASSSTGSSGNTIYF
V: TRBV6-2/TRBV6-3; D: NA; size: few; J: TRBJ1-1; DNA: TGTGCCAGCACCCACGGGGGGGTAAAAGGGAACACTGAAGCTTTCTTT; CDR3: CASTHGGVKGNTEAFF
V: TRBV7-3; D: NA; size: NA; J: TRBJ2-2; DNA: TGTGCCAGCAGCTTAGAATCGTCCGGGGAGCTGTTTTTT; CDR3: CASSLESSGELFF